A selection of T cell receptor beta chains follows, all from one sample in a study of T cell changes during pregnancy in multiple sclerosis. Data came from immunoSEQ multiplex PCR; TCRdb stores just in-frame clones and leaves some out. The sample lists roughly 48,000 clones, approximately 92% occurring once. The source material was CD4+ T cells from peripheral blood mononuclear cells, sampled in the second trimester of pregnancy. These receptors were collected from a female donor in good health, enrolled as a control in a pregnancy study. The CDR3 runs from the conserved cysteine through the conserved F or W. D genes are given only for firm matches. Size values are once, few and many counts, or a class for expanded clones, and some rows have none.

-,TRBV6-1,-,TRBJ2-3,CASSEAGRRGYTDTQYF,TGTGCCAGCAGTGAAGCAGGCAGGAGGGGATACACAGATACGCAGTATTTT
once,TRBV5-1,TRBD2,TRBJ2-5,CASSALAGREETQYF,TGCGCCAGCAGCGCCCTAGCGGGAAGGGAAGAGACCCAGTACTTC
once,TRBV7-2,TRBD2,TRBJ2-3,CASSQGGSGGAIGNTQYF,TGTGCCAGCAGCCAAGGGGGTAGCGGGGGGGCGATCGGAAATACGCAGTATTTT
-,TRBV4-2,TRBD1,TRBJ1-2,CASSPELGQGAIGYGYTF,TGTGCCAGCAGCCCGGAACTCGGACAGGGGGCAATTGGCTATGGCTACACCTTC
-,TRBV25-1,-,TRBJ1-4,CASRNREGEKLFF,TGTGCCAGCAGAAACAGGGAAGGGGAAAAACTGTTTTTT
-,TRBV21-1,-,TRBJ2-3,CASISATGHGDTQYF,TGTGCCAGCATCTCAGCCACTGGTCACGGGGATACGCAGTATTTT
once,TRBV30,-,TRBJ2-3,CAWSALTKTDTQYF,TGTGCCTGGAGTGCCTTAACTAAAACAGATACGCAGTATTTT
-,TRBV7-9,-,TRBJ1-1,CASRLSTNTEAFF,TGTGCCAGCAGATTGTCTACGAACACTGAAGCTTTCTTT
-,TRBV4-1,TRBD2,TRBJ2-5,CASSQDRTSGTKETQYF,TGCGCCAGCAGCCAAGATAGGACTAGCGGAACCAAAGAGACCCAGTACTTC
-,TRBV6-1,-,TRBJ1-1,CASSVTVNTEAFF,TGTGCCAGCAGTGTCACAGTGAACACTGAAGCTTTCTTT
-,TRBV13,TRBD2,TRBJ2-5,CASSLGPYALSSGGQETQYF,TGTGCCAGCAGCTTAGGCCCCTATGCCCTATCTAGCGGGGGGCAAGAGACCCAGTACTTC
-,TRBV18,TRBD1,TRBJ1-2,CASSRSGTGVSRLNYGYTF,TGTGCCAGCTCACGCTCCGGGACAGGCGTCTCTCGGCTTAACTATGGCTACACCTTC
once,TRBV19,-,TRBJ2-5,CASSIVGGGSRETQYF,TGTGCCAGTAGTATAGTTGGCGGGGGCTCCCGAGAGACCCAGTACTTC
once,TRBV6-1,-,TRBJ1-2,CASSEGGRYGYTF,TGTGCCAGCAGTGAGGGAGGGAGGTATGGCTACACCTTC
-,TRBV30,TRBD1,TRBJ2-7,CAWAKGQGAYEQYF,TGTGCCTGGGCAAAGGGACAGGGAGCCTACGAGCAGTACTTC
-,TRBV20-1,-,TRBJ2-5,CSAKQETQYF,TGCAGTGCTAAACAGGAGACCCAGTACTTC
-,TRBV7-2,-,TRBJ2-1,CASSPSRDFYNEQFF,TGTGCCAGCAGCCCGTCCCGGGACTTTTACAATGAGCAGTTCTTC
once,TRBV10-3,-,TRBJ2-7,CAIRVDSTYEQYF,TGTGCCATCAGGGTGGACAGCACCTACGAGCAGTACTTC
-,TRBV7-2,TRBD1,TRBJ1-4,CASSRLTGTNEKLFF,TGTGCCAGCAGCCGACTGACAGGGACTAATGAAAAACTGTTTTTT
-,TRBV28,-,TRBJ1-2,CASSLFAGVGYTF,TGTGCCAGCAGTTTATTCGCCGGGGTCGGCTACACCTTC
-,TRBV30,TRBD2,TRBJ2-2,CAWRVSGSTGELFF,TGTGCCTGGAGAGTTAGCGGGAGTACCGGGGAGCTGTTTTTT
-,TRBV7-9,TRBD2,TRBJ2-5,CASTLKGLASGEQETQYF,TGTGCCAGCACCTTAAAGGGTCTCGCTAGCGGGGAGCAAGAGACCCAGTACTTC
-,TRBV5-4,TRBD1,TRBJ1-2,CASSLNRGRGGYTF,TGTGCCAGCAGCTTGAACAGGGGCCGCGGAGGCTACACCTTC
-,TRBV5-1,TRBD2,TRBJ2-7,CASSLGGGGPYYEQYF,TGCGCCAGCAGCTTGGGGGGCGGGGGGCCCTACTACGAGCAGTACTTC
-,TRBV7-2,TRBD1,TRBJ2-3,CASSPYRGVQDTQYF,TGTGCCAGCAGCCCCTACAGGGGGGTACAAGATACGCAGTATTTT
-,TRBV6-6,TRBD2,TRBJ2-7,CASSSRGGTGEQYF,TGTGCCAGCAGTTCGCGCGGGGGGACCGGAGAGCAGTACTTC
-,TRBV28,TRBD1,TRBJ2-7,CASRGQGEYEQYF,TGTGCCAGCAGAGGTCAGGGGGAGTACGAGCAGTACTTC
-,TRBV11-2,TRBD2,TRBJ2-7,CASSPLAGVYEQYF,TGTGCCAGCAGCCCGCTAGCGGGAGTGTACGAGCAGTACTTC
-,TRBV5-1,-,TRBJ1-5,CASSRGGDGPQHF,TGCGCCAGCAGCCGCGGGGGGGACGGGCCCCAGCATTTT
-,TRBV25-1,-,TRBJ1-5,CASSTKETDSNQPQHF,TGTGCCAGCAGCACCAAGGAGACAGACAGCAATCAGCCCCAGCATTTT
-,TRBV19,-,TRBJ1-5,CASSQGLTNQPQHF,TGTGCCAGTAGCCAGGGTTTAACCAATCAGCCCCAGCATTTT
-,TRBV11-3,-,TRBJ2-2,CASSLAVNTGELFF,TGTGCCAGCAGCTTAGCGGTGAACACCGGGGAGCTGTTTTTT
-,TRBV28,-,TRBJ1-1,CASSSRMARGTEAFF,TGTGCCAGCAGTTCTCGGATGGCCCGGGGCACTGAAGCTTTCTTT
-,TRBV2,-,TRBJ2-2,CASSEVGPNTGELFF,TGTGCCAGCAGTGAAGTTGGGCCGAACACCGGGGAGCTGTTTTTT
-,TRBV9,-,TRBJ1-6,CASNQGQYNSPLHF,TGTGCCAGCAATCAGGGTCAGTATAATTCACCCCTCCACTTT
-,TRBV28,-,TRBJ2-7,CASAQTGTPLYEQYF,TGTGCCAGCGCACAAACCGGGACACCACTCTACGAGCAGTACTTC
-,TRBV18,-,TRBJ1-1,CASSPLIAGGTEAFF,TGTGCCAGCTCACCCTTAATAGCGGGGGGAACTGAAGCTTTCTTT
-,TRBV7-9,-,TRBJ2-2,CASSPLLGGGGDNTGELFF,TGTGCCAGCAGCCCCTTGCTTGGTGGAGGGGGGGATAACACCGGGGAGCTGTTTTTT
-,TRBV28,-,TRBJ2-7,CASSFSAYEQYF,TGTGCCAGCAGTTTTAGTGCCTACGAGCAGTACTTC
-,TRBV19,-,TRBJ2-3,CASSSDRTDTQYF,TGTGCCAGTAGCAGCGACAGGACAGATACGCAGTATTTT
-,TRBV28,TRBD2,TRBJ2-7,CASSRSAGASYEQYF,TGTGCCAGCTCCCGTTCAGCGGGAGCTAGCTACGAGCAGTACTTC
-,TRBV4-1,-,TRBJ1-1,CASSQGQNTEAFF,TGCGCCAGCAGCCAAGGACAAAACACTGAAGCTTTCTTT
-,TRBV5-1,TRBD1,TRBJ2-1,CASSLEGQGADEQFF,TGCGCCAGCAGCTTGGAGGGACAGGGGGCCGATGAGCAGTTCTTC
-,TRBV5-1,-,TRBJ2-6,CASSFSKAGSTSGANVLTF,TGCGCCAGCAGCTTTAGTAAGGCGGGGTCCACCTCTGGGGCCAACGTCCTGACTTTC
-,TRBV9,-,TRBJ2-1,CASSVGGGTNEQFF,TGTGCCAGCAGCGTAGGGGGGGGGACAAATGAGCAGTTCTTC
-,TRBV29-1,-,TRBJ1-1,CSVSGLLNTEAFF,TGCAGCGTTTCAGGCTTATTGAACACTGAAGCTTTCTTT
-,TRBV27,TRBD2,TRBJ2-1,CASRAAGGPYNEQFF,TGTGCCAGCAGGGCAGCGGGAGGGCCCTACAATGAGCAGTTCTTC
-,TRBV5-1,TRBD2,TRBJ2-7,CASSLNSGRASGEQYF,TGCGCCAGCAGCCTGAATAGCGGGAGGGCCTCCGGCGAGCAGTACTTC
once,TRBV30,-,TRBJ1-5,CAWGNEWSQPQHF,TGTGCCTGGGGTAACGAGTGGAGTCAGCCCCAGCATTTT
few,TRBV30,-,TRBJ1-2,CAWSVRYGYTF,TGTGCCTGGAGTGTACGGTATGGCTACACCTTC
-,TRBV28,-,TRBJ2-7,CASSLSRPSYEQYF,TGTGCCAGCAGTTTGTCCAGGCCCTCCTACGAGCAGTACTTC
-,TRBV28,-,TRBJ2-7,CASSRRGQDEQYF,TGTGCCAGCAGTAGGCGGGGTCAGGACGAGCAGTACTTC
-,TRBV19,TRBD1,TRBJ2-7,CASRGTGNTYEQYF,TGTGCCAGCCGAGGGACAGGGAACACCTACGAGCAGTACTTC
-,TRBV7-2,-,TRBJ1-1,CASSLGEGTNTEAFF,TGTGCCAGCAGCTTAGGGGAGGGGACGAACACTGAAGCTTTCTTT
-,TRBV28,-,TRBJ1-5,CASTPRHGGNNQPQHF,TGTGCCAGCACCCCACGCCACGGGGGGAATAATCAGCCCCAGCATTTT
-,TRBV28,TRBD2,TRBJ2-5,CASSSVTSGLGETQYF,TGTGCCAGCAGTAGTGTGACTAGCGGTCTAGGGGAGACCCAGTACTTC
-,TRBV5-5,-,TRBJ1-2,CASSFGQGYGYTF,TGTGCCAGCAGCTTTGGGCAGGGCTATGGCTACACCTTC
-,TRBV6-6,-,TRBJ2-5,CASSPPGQRETQYF,TGTGCCAGCAGTCCCCCTGGACAGAGGGAGACCCAGTACTTC
-,TRBV7-8,-,TRBJ1-6,CASSLRTDPSIVNNSPLHF,TGTGCCAGCAGCTTGAGAACAGACCCGTCGATCGTGAATAATTCACCCCTCCACTTT